This T cell receptor (beta chain) was recovered during a study of OX40 agonist ivuxolimab in advanced cancers. Context from the whole study: Ivuxolimab, which targeted the costimulatory receptor OX40 (CD134), was an agonistic, fully human IgG2 monoclonal antibody. Intravenous ivuxolimab was administered to patients every 2 weeks at six dose levels: 0.01, 0.1, 0.3, 1.5, 3 and 10 mg/kg. Of the approximately 50 dose-escalation patients, hepatocellular carcinoma was present in about 20, melanoma in roughly 15, renal cell carcinoma in 9 and head and neck cancer in 9. In the dose-escalation cohort, nearly 85% of patients were male, and the mean age was 60 years with a range of roughly 20 to 85. Patients were allowed to have had prior anti-PD-1, anti-PD-L1 or anti-CTLA-4 therapy, and roughly 40% of the dose-escalation patients had been treated with checkpoint inhibitors. Partial responses occurred in three dose-escalation patients: two with cutaneous melanoma and one with hepatocellular carcinoma. Peripheral TCRbeta sequencing was intended to test whether TCR sequence diversity was altered and clonal T-cell expansion was caused by ivuxolimab. The monotherapy dose-escalation portion (N ≈ 50 patients) of the phase I ivuxolimab trial is reported in the paper. Overall results and qualifications from the work: At doses of 0.1 to 3.0 mg/kg, clonal expansion of both CD4+ and CD8+ T cells in blood was seen between baseline and week 6. In the 0.1-3.0 mg/kg groups, partial responders had among the lowest normalized peripheral clonal expansion, particularly in CD8+ T cells. Low levels of normalized T-cell clonal expansion were also seen in some patients who did not respond. On average, CD8+ T cells showed more expanded clones than CD4+ T cells after ivuxolimab. Antigen specificity was not determined for the clonally expanded peripheral T cells.

About this clone: No antigen is known for it. Per-base qualities were not stored, and no clone one base away is much larger.

The CDR1 and CDR2 encoded by the germline V gene are SQVTM and ANQGSEA. The CDR3 has 12 amino acids, counting the end cysteine and phenylalanine. The entry retains the CDR3 DNA only, 36 bases that are in frame from base 1. Genomic DNA was isolated from the sorted cells so that the TCRbeta CDR3 region could be sequenced. The immunoSEQ Assay was used to sequence the TCRbeta CDR3 regions. Imported from immuneACCESS, the table was reduced by TCRdb to in-frame sequences with V and J called. These copies leave out some clones; in studies compared against another copy, an unresolved V gene accounts for under half, and the cause of the remainder is not known. The sample has 75,000 to 100,000 clones on record, about 80% of them singletons. The leading ten clones occupy around 5.9% of the sample. Patients with autoimmune disease history or receiving systemic immunosuppression were excluded from the trial. Peripheral blood for TCR sequencing was drawn from every dose cohort at baseline, at cycle 4 day 1 and at cycle 7 day 1. The samples were drawn from a first-in-human, open-label, multicenter phase I dose-escalation trial of ivuxolimab. Adults with locally advanced or metastatic melanoma, renal cell, hepatocellular, or head and neck squamous cell carcinoma were enrolled in the trial. Before TCR sequencing, CD4+ T cells and CD8+ T cells were sorted from peripheral blood as separate populations.

The sequencing here drew on CD4+ or CD8+ T cells sorted from blood, taken in a trial of the OX40 agonist ivuxolimab. The sequence joins TRBV29-1 to TRBJ2-5, and possibly TRBD1, on 5 matching bases. TRBJ2-7 explains the end of the DNA better; the J call may be wrong. This receptor was taken from an adult with an advanced solid tumor such as melanoma, head and neck, liver or kidney cancer. CDR3 region: CSVESRDYEQYF. The DNA sequence is TGCAGCGTTGAGAGCAGGGACTACGAGCAGTACTTC.